This TCR beta chain appears in the sequencing data of a study of molecular identifiers for immune sequencing clone quantification. Study context: Replicate runs used RNA from approximately 20,000 or 98,000 naive CD8 cells, which was split five ways into aliquots, and four of those aliquots were then sequenced. Regarding the study as a whole: Whereas naive cells kept under 1% of molecules in clones above 20 RNA copies, such clones held over 97% in effectors.

CDR3 size: 13 residues. The germline CDR1 and CDR2 sequences are SGHNT and YYREEE (reference sequence). Germline trimming cut 7 bases from V and 6 bases from J; bases unmatched to any gene: 8. At least ten counts were recorded for this clonotype. No antigen is known for it. For bulk TCR libraries, previously described methods and listed TCR primers were used. MiXCR, applied by TCRdb to the PCR reads, yields one record per CDR3 protein. The table lists around 8,600 distinct CDR3 sequences, 14% of them singletons. The source material was naive CD8+ T cells from blood, with Jurkat cell RNA spiked in. Subset given: FACS-sorted CD8+CD4-CCR7+CD45RA+ naive T cells. The chain carries TRBV5-4 and TRBJ2-7; 9 bases match TRBD2. The clonotype comes from a human donor in good health. Some libraries in this study had Jurkat cell RNA spiked in. Here the CDR3 reads CASSAGGPFEQYF. The DNA for the CDR3 is TGTGCCAGCTCGGCGGGAGGGCCTTTCGAGCAGTACTTC.